These T cell receptor beta chains were read from a single sample in a study of siplizumab effects on memory and regulatory T cells. The method was immunoSEQ multiplex PCR; TCRdb's version includes in-frame clones alone and lacks a portion of them. The sample has approximately 92,000 clones, about 95% seen once. What was sequenced was non-Treg CD4+ T cells sorted from blood. The receptors stem from a human donor in good health. The CDR3 runs from the conserved cysteine through the conserved F or W. The D gene is left open where the match is weak. Rows give clone size only sometimes, using once, few, many, or a class for an expanded clone.

v_gene: TRBV7-9; d_gene: NA; abundance: NA; j_gene: TRBJ1-3; CDR3nt: TGTGCCAGCAGGGAAATTACCGGAAACACCATATATTTT; CDR3aa: CASREITGNTIYF
v_gene: TRBV19; d_gene: TRBD1; abundance: NA; j_gene: TRBJ1-5; CDR3nt: TGTGCCAGTAGTACGCGCCGGGACAGGCAATACGATAGCAATCAGCCCCAGCATTTT; CDR3aa: CASSTRRDRQYDSNQPQHF
v_gene: TRBV6-4; d_gene: TRBD1; abundance: NA; j_gene: TRBJ1-2; CDR3nt: TGTGCCAGCAGTGAGAAACCGGACAGGGCTCCTTATGGCTACACCTTC; CDR3aa: CASSEKPDRAPYGYTF
v_gene: TRBV4-1; d_gene: TRBD1; abundance: NA; j_gene: TRBJ2-1; CDR3nt: TGCGCCAGCAGCCAAGGCCCCGGGACAGGAAGAAACAATGAGCAGTTCTTC; CDR3aa: CASSQGPGTGRNNEQFF
v_gene: TRBV23-1; d_gene: NA; abundance: NA; j_gene: TRBJ2-3; CDR3nt: TGCGCCACCCGTCCTGCTAGCACAGATACGCAGTATTTT; CDR3aa: CATRPASTDTQYF
v_gene: TRBV12-5; d_gene: NA; abundance: NA; j_gene: TRBJ2-2; CDR3nt: TGTGCTAGTGGTTTGGGGACCGCGACCGGGGAGCTGTTTTTT; CDR3aa: CASGLGTATGELFF
v_gene: TRBV11-2; d_gene: NA; abundance: NA; j_gene: TRBJ2-7; CDR3nt: TGTGCCAGCAGCGTAATTTACGAGCAGTACTTC; CDR3aa: CASSVIYEQYF
v_gene: TRBV7-3; d_gene: NA; abundance: NA; j_gene: TRBJ2-4; CDR3nt: TGTGCCAGCAGCCAGACGGGGACCGCACGGAACATTCAGTACTTC; CDR3aa: CASSQTGTARNIQYF
v_gene: TRBV10-1; d_gene: TRBD1; abundance: once; j_gene: TRBJ2-3; CDR3nt: TGCGCCAGCAGTCGCCAGGGGGACGATACGCAGTATTTT; CDR3aa: CASSRQGDDTQYF
v_gene: TRBV19; d_gene: TRBD2; abundance: NA; j_gene: TRBJ2-7; CDR3nt: TGTGCCAGTAGTGGTACCAGCGGGAGGAACTACGAGCAGTACTTC; CDR3aa: CASSGTSGRNYEQYF
v_gene: TRBV19; d_gene: NA; abundance: NA; j_gene: TRBJ1-2; CDR3nt: TGTGCCAGTAGTATAGCTTCCACGCCAGACCCTTACTATGGCTACACCTTC; CDR3aa: CASSIASTPDPYYGYTF
v_gene: TRBV9; d_gene: TRBD2; abundance: NA; j_gene: TRBJ2-1; CDR3nt: TGTGCCAGCAGCGTAGGGGCGGGAGGGCCTAATGAGCAGTTCTTC; CDR3aa: CASSVGAGGPNEQFF
v_gene: TRBV1; d_gene: NA; abundance: NA; j_gene: TRBJ2-1; CDR3nt: TGCACCAGCAGCCCCTGGGGCTCTAGCGGGAGTATAGATGAGCAGTTCTTC; CDR3aa: CTSSPWGSSGSIDEQFF
v_gene: TRBV19; d_gene: NA; abundance: NA; j_gene: TRBJ1-5; CDR3nt: TGTGCCAGTACCAGGGATAGCAATCAGCCCCAGCATTTT; CDR3aa: CASTRDSNQPQHF
v_gene: TRBV29-1; d_gene: NA; abundance: NA; j_gene: TRBJ1-2; CDR3nt: TGCAGCGTTGGAGGCAGGGGAAACAACTATGGCTACACCTTC; CDR3aa: CSVGGRGNNYGYTF
v_gene: TRBV25-1; d_gene: TRBD1; abundance: NA; j_gene: TRBJ1-1; CDR3nt: TGTGCCAGCAGGCTCACCGGGACAGCATACACTGAAGCTTTCTTT; CDR3aa: CASRLTGTAYTEAFF
v_gene: TRBV27; d_gene: TRBD2; abundance: NA; j_gene: TRBJ2-1; CDR3nt: TGTGCCAGCAGTTTATCAGCGGGAAGAAATGAGCAGTTCTTC; CDR3aa: CASSLSAGRNEQFF
v_gene: TRBV2; d_gene: TRBD2; abundance: NA; j_gene: TRBJ2-5; CDR3nt: TGTGCCAGCAGTGTTTGGACTAGCTCCTCCCTCGGGACCCAGTACTTC; CDR3aa: CASSVWTSSSLGTQYF
v_gene: TRBV30; d_gene: NA; abundance: NA; j_gene: TRBJ1-2; CDR3nt: TGTGCCTGGAGCCATGACAGTGGCTATGGCTACACCTTC; CDR3aa: CAWSHDSGYGYTF
v_gene: TRBV7-3; d_gene: TRBD2; abundance: NA; j_gene: TRBJ2-5; CDR3nt: TGTGCCAGCAGCTTCGGACTAGGGGAGACCCAGTACTTC; CDR3aa: CASSFGLGETQYF
v_gene: TRBV30; d_gene: NA; abundance: once; j_gene: TRBJ2-3; CDR3nt: TGTGCCCCCCAGGATACGCAGTATTTT; CDR3aa: CAPQDTQYF
v_gene: TRBV19; d_gene: TRBD2; abundance: NA; j_gene: TRBJ2-1; CDR3nt: TGTGCCAGTAGTATACTAATAACACTAGCGGGGACTTCCTACAATGAGCAGTTCTTC; CDR3aa: CASSILITLAGTSYNEQFF
v_gene: TRBV30; d_gene: NA; abundance: NA; j_gene: TRBJ2-7; CDR3nt: TGTGCCGCCATGAGGACCTACGAGCAGTACTTC; CDR3aa: CAAMRTYEQYF
v_gene: TRBV30; d_gene: NA; abundance: NA; j_gene: TRBJ1-5; CDR3nt: TGTGCCTGGAATAGGGCCCTGAAGAATCAGCCCCAGCATTTT; CDR3aa: CAWNRALKNQPQHF